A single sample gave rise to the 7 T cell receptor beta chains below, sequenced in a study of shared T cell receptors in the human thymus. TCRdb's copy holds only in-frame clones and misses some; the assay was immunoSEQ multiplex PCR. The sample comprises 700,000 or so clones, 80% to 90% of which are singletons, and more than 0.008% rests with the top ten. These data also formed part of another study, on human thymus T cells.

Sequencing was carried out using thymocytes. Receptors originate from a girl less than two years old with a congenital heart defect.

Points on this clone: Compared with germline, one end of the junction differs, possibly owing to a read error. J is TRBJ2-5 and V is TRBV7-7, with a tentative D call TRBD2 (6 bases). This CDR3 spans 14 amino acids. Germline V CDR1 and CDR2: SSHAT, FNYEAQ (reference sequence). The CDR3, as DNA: TGTGCTAGCAGCTTAGTAGCGGACCAAGAGACCCAGTACTTC. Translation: CASSLVADQETQYF.

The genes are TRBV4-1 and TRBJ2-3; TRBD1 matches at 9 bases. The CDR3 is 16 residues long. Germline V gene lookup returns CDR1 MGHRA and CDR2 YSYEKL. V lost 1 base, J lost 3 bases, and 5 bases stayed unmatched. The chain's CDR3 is CASSQVVDRGTDTQYF. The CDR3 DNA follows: TGCGCCAGCAGCCAAGTTGTGGACAGGGGAACAGATACGCAGTATTTT.

CDR3 nucleotides: TGCAGCGTTGAAGATCCTAAATCCAGGACAGGTATACCATGGCGCGGCTACACCTTC. Encoded protein: CSVEDPKSRTGIPWRGYTF. V and J are TRBV29-1 and TRBJ1-2; 7 positions agree with TRBD1. CDR3 length: 19 amino acids. Germline V CDR1 and CDR2: SQVTM, ANQGSEA. V shed 0 bases and J 8 bases; nucleotides not matched to a gene: 24.

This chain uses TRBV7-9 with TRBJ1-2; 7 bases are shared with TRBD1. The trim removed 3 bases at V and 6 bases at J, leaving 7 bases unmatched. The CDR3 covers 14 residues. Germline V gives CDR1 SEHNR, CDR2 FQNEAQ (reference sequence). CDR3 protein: CASSFASTGDGYTF. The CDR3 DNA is TGTGCCAGCAGCTTCGCTAGCACAGGGGATGGCTACACCTTC.

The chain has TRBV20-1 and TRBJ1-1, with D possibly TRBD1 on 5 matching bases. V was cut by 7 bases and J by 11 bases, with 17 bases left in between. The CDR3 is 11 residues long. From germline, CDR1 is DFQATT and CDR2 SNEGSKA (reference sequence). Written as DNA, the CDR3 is TGCAGTGTCCCAACGGGGGGTAGTGCTTTCTTT. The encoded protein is CSVPTGGSAFF.

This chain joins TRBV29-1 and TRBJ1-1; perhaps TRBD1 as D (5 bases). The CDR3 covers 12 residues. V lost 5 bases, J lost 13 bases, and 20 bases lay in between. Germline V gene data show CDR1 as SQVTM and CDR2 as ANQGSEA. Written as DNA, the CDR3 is TGCAGCGTTAATTTTCACCCAGGGAAAGTTTTCTTT. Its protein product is CSVNFHPGKVFF.

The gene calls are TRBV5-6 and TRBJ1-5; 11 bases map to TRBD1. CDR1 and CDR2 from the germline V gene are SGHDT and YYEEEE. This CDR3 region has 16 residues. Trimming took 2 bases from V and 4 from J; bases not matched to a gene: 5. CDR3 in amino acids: CASSLGQGATNQPQHF. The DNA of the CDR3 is TGTGCCAGCAGCTTAGGACAGGGGGCTACGAATCAGCCCCAGCATTTT.